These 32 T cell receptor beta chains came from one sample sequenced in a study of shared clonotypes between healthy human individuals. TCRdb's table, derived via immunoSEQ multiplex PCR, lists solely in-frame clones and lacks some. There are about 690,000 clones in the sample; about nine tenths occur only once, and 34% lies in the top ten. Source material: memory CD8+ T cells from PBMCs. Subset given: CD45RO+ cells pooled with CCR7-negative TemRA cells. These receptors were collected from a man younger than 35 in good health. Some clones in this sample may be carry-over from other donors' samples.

CDR3 protein: CASNLYDRQPQHF. Written as DNA, the CDR3 is TGTGCCAGCAACCTTTACGACAGACAACCCCAGCATTTT. The genes are TRBV28 and TRBJ1-5; D may be TRBD1 (5 bases). Trimming shortened V by 7 bases and J by 10 bases, and 17 bases separated the two germline ends. Germline CDR1 MDHEN, CDR2 SYDVKM. The CDR3 totals 13 residues.

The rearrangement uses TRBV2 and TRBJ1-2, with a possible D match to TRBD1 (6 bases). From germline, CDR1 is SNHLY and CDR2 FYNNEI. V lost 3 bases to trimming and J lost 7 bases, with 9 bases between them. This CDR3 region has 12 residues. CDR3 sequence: CASSEDSVGYTF. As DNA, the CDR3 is TGTGCCAGCAGTGAGGACAGTGTTGGCTACACCTTC.

CDR3: CASRFLKGGDTEAFF. In nucleotides, the CDR3 is TGTGCCAGCAGATTTCTAAAGGGGGGGGACACTGAAGCTTTCTTT. The chain combines TRBV6-6 with TRBJ1-1, with a weak D call TRBD1 (6 bases). V was pared by 6 bases and J by 3 bases, with 17 bases between. CDR3 length: 15 residues. CDR1 is MNHNY and CDR2 is SVGAGI in the germline V gene (reference sequence).

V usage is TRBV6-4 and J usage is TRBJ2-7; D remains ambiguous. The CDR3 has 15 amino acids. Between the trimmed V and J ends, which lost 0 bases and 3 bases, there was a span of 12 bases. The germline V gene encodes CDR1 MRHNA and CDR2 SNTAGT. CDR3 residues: CASSDSVGPGYEQYF. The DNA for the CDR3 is TGTGCCAGCAGTGACTCGGTTGGACCGGGCTACGAGCAGTACTTC.

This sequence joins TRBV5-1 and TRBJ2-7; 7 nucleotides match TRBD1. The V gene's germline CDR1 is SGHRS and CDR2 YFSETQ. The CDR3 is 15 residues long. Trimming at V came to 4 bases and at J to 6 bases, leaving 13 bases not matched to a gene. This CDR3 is CASSPTRGQSAEQYF. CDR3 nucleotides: TGCGCCAGCAGCCCGACACGGGGACAGTCAGCCGAGCAGTACTTC.

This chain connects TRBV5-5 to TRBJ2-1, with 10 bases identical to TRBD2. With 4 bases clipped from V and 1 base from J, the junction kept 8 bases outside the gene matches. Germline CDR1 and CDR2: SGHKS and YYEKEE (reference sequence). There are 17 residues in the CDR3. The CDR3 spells CASSPPLAGASYNEQFF. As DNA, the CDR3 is TGTGCCAGCAGCCCACCTCTAGCGGGAGCGTCCTACAATGAGCAGTTCTTC. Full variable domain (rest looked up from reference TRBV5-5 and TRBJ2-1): DAGVTQSPTHLIKTRGQQVTLRCSPISGHKSVSWYQQVLGQGPQFIFQYYEKEERGRGNFPDRFSARQFPNYSSELNVNALLLGDSALYLCASSPPLAGASYNEQFFGPGTRLTVL.

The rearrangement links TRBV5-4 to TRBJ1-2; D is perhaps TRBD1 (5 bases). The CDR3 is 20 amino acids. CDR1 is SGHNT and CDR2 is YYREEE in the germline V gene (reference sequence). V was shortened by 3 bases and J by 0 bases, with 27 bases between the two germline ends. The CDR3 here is CASSWGFSLAQDDSNYGYTF. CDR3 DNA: TGTGCCAGCAGCTGGGGGTTTAGTTTGGCACAGGACGATTCTAACTATGGCTACACCTTC.

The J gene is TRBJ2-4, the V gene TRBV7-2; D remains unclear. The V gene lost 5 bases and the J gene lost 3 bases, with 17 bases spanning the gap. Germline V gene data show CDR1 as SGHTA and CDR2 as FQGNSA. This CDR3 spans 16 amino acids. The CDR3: CASSPSPAWSKNIQYF. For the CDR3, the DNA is TGTGCCAGCAGCCCGTCACCCGCGTGGAGCAAAAACATTCAGTACTTC. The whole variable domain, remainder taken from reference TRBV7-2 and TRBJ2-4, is GAGVSQSPSNKVTEKGKDVELRCDPISGHTALYWYRQSLGQGLEFLIYFQGNSAPDKSGLPSDRFSAERTGGSVSTLTIQRTQQEDSAVYLCASSPSPAWSKNIQYFGAGTRLSVL.

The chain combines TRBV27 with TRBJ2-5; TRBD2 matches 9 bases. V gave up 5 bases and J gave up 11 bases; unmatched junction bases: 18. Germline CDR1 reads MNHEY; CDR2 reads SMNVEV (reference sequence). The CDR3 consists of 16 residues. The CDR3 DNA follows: TGTGCCAGCAGTCCCGGAAGGTCACTGGGGCTAGCGGGACAGTACTTC. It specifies CASSPGRSLGLAGQYF.

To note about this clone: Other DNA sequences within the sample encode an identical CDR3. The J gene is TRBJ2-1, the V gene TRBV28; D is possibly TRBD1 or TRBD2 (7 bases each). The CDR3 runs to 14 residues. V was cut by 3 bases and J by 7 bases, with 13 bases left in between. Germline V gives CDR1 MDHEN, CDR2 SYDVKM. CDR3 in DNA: TGTGCCAGCAGTTTCCTTCAGGGGGGGAATGAGCAGTTCTTC. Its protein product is CASSFLQGGNEQFF.

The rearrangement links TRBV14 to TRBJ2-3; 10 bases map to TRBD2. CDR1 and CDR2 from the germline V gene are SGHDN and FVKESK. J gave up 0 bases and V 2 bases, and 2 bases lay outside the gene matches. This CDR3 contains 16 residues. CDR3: CASSQRLAGSTDTQYF. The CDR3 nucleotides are TGTGCCAGCAGCCAACGACTAGCGGGCAGCACAGATACGCAGTATTTT.

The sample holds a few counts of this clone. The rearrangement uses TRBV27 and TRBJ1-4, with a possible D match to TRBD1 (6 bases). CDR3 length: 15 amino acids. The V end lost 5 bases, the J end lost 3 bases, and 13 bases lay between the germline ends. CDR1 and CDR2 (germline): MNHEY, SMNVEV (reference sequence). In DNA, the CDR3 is TGTGCCAGCAGTCCCCAGGGGATAGCTAATGAAAAACTGTTTTTT. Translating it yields CASSPQGIANEKLFF. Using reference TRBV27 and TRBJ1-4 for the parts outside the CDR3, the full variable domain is EAQVTQNPRYLITVTGKKLTVTCSQNMNHEYMSWYRQDPGLGLRQIYYSMNVEVTDKGDVPEGYKVSRKEKRNFPLILESPSPNQTSLYFCASSPQGIANEKLFFGSGTQLSVL.

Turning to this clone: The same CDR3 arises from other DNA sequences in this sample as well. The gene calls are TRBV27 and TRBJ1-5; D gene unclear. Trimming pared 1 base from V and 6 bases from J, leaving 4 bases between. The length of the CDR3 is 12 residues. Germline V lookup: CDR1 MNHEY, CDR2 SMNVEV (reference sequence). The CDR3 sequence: CASSLYGQPQHF. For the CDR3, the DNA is TGTGCCAGCAGTTTATATGGTCAGCCCCAGCATTTT.

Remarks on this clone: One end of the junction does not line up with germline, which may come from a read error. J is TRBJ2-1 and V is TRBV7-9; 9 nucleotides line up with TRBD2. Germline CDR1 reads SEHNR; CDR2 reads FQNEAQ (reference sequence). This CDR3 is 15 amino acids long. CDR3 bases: TGCGCCAGCAGCCAAGTATGGCTAGCGGGAAATGAGCAGTTCTTC. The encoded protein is CASSQVWLAGNEQFF.

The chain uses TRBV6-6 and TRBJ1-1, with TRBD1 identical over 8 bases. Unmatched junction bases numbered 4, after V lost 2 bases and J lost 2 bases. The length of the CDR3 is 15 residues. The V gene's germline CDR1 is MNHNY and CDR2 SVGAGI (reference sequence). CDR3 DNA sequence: TGTGCCAGCAGTTACAGGCAGGGGGCAAACACTGAAGCTTTCTTT. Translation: CASSYRQGANTEAFF.

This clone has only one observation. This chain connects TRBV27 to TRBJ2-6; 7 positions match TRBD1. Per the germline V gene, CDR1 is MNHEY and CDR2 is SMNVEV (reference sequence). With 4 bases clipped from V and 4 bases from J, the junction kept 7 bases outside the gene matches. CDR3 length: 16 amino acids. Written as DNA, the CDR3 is TGTGCCAGCAGTTCTACAGGGGTTAGAGGGGCCAACGTCCTGACTTTC. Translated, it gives CASSSTGVRGANVLTF.

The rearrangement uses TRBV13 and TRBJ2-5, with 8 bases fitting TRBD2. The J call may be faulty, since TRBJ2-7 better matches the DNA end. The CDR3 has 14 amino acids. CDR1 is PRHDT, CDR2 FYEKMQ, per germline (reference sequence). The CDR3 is CASSHRGLAYEQYF. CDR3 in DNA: TGTGCCAGCAGCCATAGGGGACTAGCCTACGAGCAGTACTTC.

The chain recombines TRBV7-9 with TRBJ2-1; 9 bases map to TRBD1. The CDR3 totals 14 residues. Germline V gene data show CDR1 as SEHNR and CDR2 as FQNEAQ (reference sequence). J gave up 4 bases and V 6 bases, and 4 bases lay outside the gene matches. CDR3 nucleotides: TGTGCCAGCAGGGAGACAGGGGGGTACAATGAGCAGTTCTTC. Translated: CASRETGGYNEQFF.

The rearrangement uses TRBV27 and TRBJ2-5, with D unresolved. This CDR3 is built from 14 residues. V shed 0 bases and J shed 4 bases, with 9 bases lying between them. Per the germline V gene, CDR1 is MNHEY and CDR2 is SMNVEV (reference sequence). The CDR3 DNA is TGTGCCAGCAGTTTATCACGATTGGTAGAGACCCAGTACTTC. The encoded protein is CASSLSRLVETQYF.

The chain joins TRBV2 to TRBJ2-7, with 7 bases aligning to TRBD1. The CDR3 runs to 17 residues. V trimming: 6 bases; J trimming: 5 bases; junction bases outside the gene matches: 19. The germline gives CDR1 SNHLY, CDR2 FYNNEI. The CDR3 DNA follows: TGTGCCAGCAGCGAAATTTTTCCGACCGGGACAGCTGACGAGCAGTACTTC. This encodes CASSEIFPTGTADEQYF.

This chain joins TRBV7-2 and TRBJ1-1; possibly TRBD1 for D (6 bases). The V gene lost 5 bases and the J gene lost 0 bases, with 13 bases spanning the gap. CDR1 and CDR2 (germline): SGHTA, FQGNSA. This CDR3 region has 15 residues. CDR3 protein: CASSAYRVMNTEAFF. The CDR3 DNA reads TGTGCCAGCAGCGCTTACAGGGTCATGAACACTGAAGCTTTCTTT.

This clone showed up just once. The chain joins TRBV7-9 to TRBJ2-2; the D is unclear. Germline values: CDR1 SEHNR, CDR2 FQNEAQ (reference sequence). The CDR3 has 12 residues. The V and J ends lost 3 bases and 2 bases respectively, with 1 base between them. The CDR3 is CASSFNTGELFF. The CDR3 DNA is TGTGCCAGCAGCTTTAACACCGGGGAGCTGTTTTTT.

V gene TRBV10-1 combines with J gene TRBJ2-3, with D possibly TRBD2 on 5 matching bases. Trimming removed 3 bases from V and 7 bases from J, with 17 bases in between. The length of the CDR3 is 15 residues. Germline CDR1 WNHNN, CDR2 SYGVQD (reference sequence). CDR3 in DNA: TGCGCCAGCAGTGATGCGAGAAGGAGGCAAAATACGCAGTATTTT. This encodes CASSDARRRQNTQYF.

CDR3 coding DNA: TGTGCCAGCAGCGTAGTCGGGACAGGCCGGATCAATGAGCAGTTCTTC. This gives the protein CASSVVGTGRINEQFF. The chain links TRBV9 to TRBJ2-1, with 8 positions matching TRBD1. Germline loops: CDR1 SGDLS, CDR2 YYNGEE. With 0 bases clipped from V and 6 bases from J, the junction kept 8 bases outside the gene matches. The length of the CDR3 is 16 residues. The entire variable domain, with the rest obtained from reference TRBV9 and TRBJ2-1, is as follows: DSGVTQTPKHLITATGQRVTLRCSPRSGDLSVYWYQQSLDQGLQFLIQYYNGEERAKGNILERFSAQQFPDLHSELNLSSLELGDSALYFCASSVVGTGRINEQFFGPGTRLTVL.

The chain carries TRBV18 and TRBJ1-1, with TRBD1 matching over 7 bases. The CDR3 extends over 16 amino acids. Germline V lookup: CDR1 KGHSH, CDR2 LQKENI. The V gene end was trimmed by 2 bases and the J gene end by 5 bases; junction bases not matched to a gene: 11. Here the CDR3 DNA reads TGTGCCAGCTCACCAGGTCTAGACAGGGAATTAACTGAAGCTTTCTTT. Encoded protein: CASSPGLDRELTEAFF.

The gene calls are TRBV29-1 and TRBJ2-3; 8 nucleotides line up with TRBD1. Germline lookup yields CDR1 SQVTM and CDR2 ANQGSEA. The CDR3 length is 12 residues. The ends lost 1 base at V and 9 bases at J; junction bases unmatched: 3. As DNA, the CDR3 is TGCAGCGTTGAAGGCAGGGGGCTGACGCAGTATTTT. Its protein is CSVEGRGLTQYF.

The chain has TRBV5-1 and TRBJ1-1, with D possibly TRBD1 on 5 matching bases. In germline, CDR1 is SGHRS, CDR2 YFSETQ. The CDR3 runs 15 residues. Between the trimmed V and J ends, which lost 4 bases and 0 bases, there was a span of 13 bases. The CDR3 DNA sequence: TGCGCCAGCAGCCCTGTTATAGGGGTGAACACTGAAGCTTTCTTT. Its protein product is CASSPVIGVNTEAFF.

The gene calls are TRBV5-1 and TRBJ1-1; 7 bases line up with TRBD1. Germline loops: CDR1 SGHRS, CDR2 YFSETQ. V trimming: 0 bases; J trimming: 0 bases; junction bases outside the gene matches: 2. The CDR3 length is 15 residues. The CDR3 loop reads CASSLGQGMNTEAFF. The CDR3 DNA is TGCGCCAGCAGCTTGGGACAGGGAATGAACACTGAAGCTTTCTTT. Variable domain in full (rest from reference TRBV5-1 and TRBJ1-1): KAGVTQTPRYLIKTRGQQVTLSCSPISGHRSVSWYQQTPGQGLQFLFEYFSETQRNKGNFPGRFSGRQFSNSRSEMNVSTLELGDSALYLCASSLGQGMNTEAFFGQGTRLTVV.

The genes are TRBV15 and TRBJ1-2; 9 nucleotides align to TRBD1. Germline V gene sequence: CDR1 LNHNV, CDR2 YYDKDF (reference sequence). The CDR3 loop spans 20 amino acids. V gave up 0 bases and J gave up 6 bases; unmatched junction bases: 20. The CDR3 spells CATSRDFPHRITGTGNGYTF. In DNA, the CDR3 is TGTGCCACCAGCAGAGATTTCCCCCACCGAATAACCGGGACAGGGAATGGCTACACCTTC.

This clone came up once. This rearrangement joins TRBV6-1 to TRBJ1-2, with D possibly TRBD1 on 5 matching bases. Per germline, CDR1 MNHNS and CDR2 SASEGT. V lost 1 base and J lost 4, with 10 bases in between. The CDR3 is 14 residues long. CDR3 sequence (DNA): TGTGCCAGCAGTGAAGGACAGCCCCTCTATGGCTACACCTTC. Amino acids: CASSEGQPLYGYTF.

The CDR3 reads CASSQDLRGYEQYF. CDR3 in DNA: TGTGCCAGCAGCCAAGATCTGAGAGGCTACGAGCAGTACTTC. The chain employs TRBV14 and TRBJ2-7; the D is unclear. The CDR3 is 14 residues long. Trimming stripped 0 bases from V and 3 bases from J, with 9 bases between. Per the germline V gene, CDR1 is SGHDN and CDR2 is FVKESK.

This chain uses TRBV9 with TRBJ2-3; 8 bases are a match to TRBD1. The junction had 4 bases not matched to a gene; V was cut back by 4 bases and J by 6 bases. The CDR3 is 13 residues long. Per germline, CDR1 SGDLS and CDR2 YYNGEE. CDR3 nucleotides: TGTGCCAGCAGCCCGGGACAGGACGATACGCAGTATTTT. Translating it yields CASSPGQDDTQYF. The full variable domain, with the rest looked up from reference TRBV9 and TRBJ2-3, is DSGVTQTPKHLITATGQRVTLRCSPRSGDLSVYWYQQSLDQGLQFLIQYYNGEERAKGNILERFSAQQFPDLHSELNLSSLELGDSALYFCASSPGQDDTQYFGPGTRLTVL.